The clone carrying this T cell receptor beta chain was picked up a small number of times. Its antigen is unidentified. This CDR3 comprises 14 residues. Looked up from germline, CDR1 is SGDLS and CDR2 is YYNGEE. Trimming pared 0 bases from V and 5 bases from J, leaving 11 bases between. These data belong to a study of regulatory T cells in long-lasting Graves disease. Construction of the TCR beta libraries employed iRepertoire HTBI primers in conjunction with Arm-PCR of CDR3 regions. TCRdb re-analysed the multiplex PCR reads in MiXCR, keeping a single row per CDR3 protein. Among about 660,000 distinct CDR3 sequences, roughly 30% were seen once, and the ten largest hold 40% to 55%. As to time point: persistent/refractory GD, antithyroid drugs over 5 years with positive TRAb. Extracted RNA from PBMCs served as the source of the TCR library. Study-wide results and limits: Persistent Graves' patients possessed reduced TCR diversity relative to recently diagnosed ones.

The material sequenced was peripheral blood mononuclear cells (PBMCs), taken when the disease was refractory, from a patient treated with antithyroid drugs. The chain is built from TRBV9 and TRBJ1-1, with D perhaps matching TRBD1 (5 bases). The receptor was isolated from a female donor with Graves disease. Here the CDR3 DNA reads TGTGCCAGCAGCGTAGATCAGGGCTCTACTGAAGCTTTCTTT. As protein: CASSVDQGSTEAFF.